This T cell receptor (beta chain) comes out of a study of T cells in Graves' hyperthyroidism and ophthalmopathy. The wider study: It was at initial diagnosis, before any treatment, that peripheral blood was collected.

This clonotype was seen many times. The target antigen is unknown. The CDR3 is 12 residues long. Germline lookup yields CDR1 LGHDT and CDR2 YNNKEL (reference sequence). The V end lost 5 bases, the J end lost 3 bases, and 8 bases lay between the germline ends. RNA transcripts yielded amplified TCR beta CDR3 regions. TCR CDR3 underwent first-round RT-PCR with the HTBI primer set. MiXCR, run by TCRdb on the multiplex PCR reads, gives a single entry per CDR3 protein. This table has approximately 640,000 distinct CDR3 sequences, 15% to 20% appearing once. Overall study results and limits: Most thyroid-expanded clonotypes above 0.001 were also found in blood.

This TCR was recovered from a woman in her 30s with Graves' hyperthyroidism. Source material: blood. The genes are TRBV3-1 and TRBJ2-7; D gene unclear. CDR3 loop: CASSYSLYEQYF. The CDR3 DNA is TGTGCCAGCAGCTACAGCCTCTACGAGCAGTACTTC.